A single sample gave rise to the 4 T cell receptor beta chains below, sequenced in a study of CD8+CD57+ T cells in acquired aplastic anemia. Profiling that covered TCR beta VDJ and CDR3 relied on genomic DNA as its template. TCRdb used MiXCR to reprocess the reads, holding one entry per CDR3 protein. This table has about 400,000 distinct CDR3 sequences, 60% to 80% appearing once. The sample taken for sequencing was sorted CD4+, CD8+, or CD8+CD57+ T cells (not recorded which) from PBMCs. The receptors shown here come from a human donor in good health, serving as a control.

In the case of this clonotype: The DNA is left out, because the CDR3 cannot be placed on it with certainty; the CDR3 is given as TCRdb lists it. The chain is built from TRBV7-2 and TRBJ1-1; the table assigns TRBD1, which was not confirmed against the DNA. The germline CDR1 and CDR2 sequences are SGHTA and FQGNSA. The CDR3 adds up to 14 amino acids, both ends counted. CDR3 loop: CASSFAQGARNEQF.

This clonotype has at least ten counts. The chain carries TRBV19 and TRBJ2-7; 14 positions agree with TRBD2. The CDR3 is 15 residues long. CDR1 is LNHDA, CDR2 SQIVND, per germline (reference sequence). V gave up 4 bases and J gave up 4 bases; unmatched junction bases: 3. The CDR3: CASSRLAGGLYEQYF. CDR3 sequence (DNA): TGTGCCAGTAGTAGACTAGCGGGGGGGCTGTACGAGCAGTACTTC.

With regard to this clonotype: Relative to the germline gene, one junction end is altered; a read error may explain this. J is TRBJ2-2 and V is TRBV6-1; 8 positions agree with TRBD2. CDR1 and CDR2 (germline): MNHNS, SASEGT. The CDR3 runs 14 residues. The CDR3 is CASLVSGGVGGLFF. The DNA for the CDR3 is TGTGCCAGCCTCGTGTCGGGGGGGGTCGGGGGGCTGTTTTTT.

The chain combines TRBV20-1 with TRBJ2-1; 10 bases line up with TRBD2. Trimming took 4 bases from V and 5 from J; bases not matched to a gene: 5. This CDR3 has 14 residues. Germline V CDR1 and CDR2: DFQATT, SNEGSKA (reference sequence). The CDR3 nucleotides are TGCAGTGCTAAAATAGCGGGAGGTCACAATGAGCAGTTCTTC. The encoded protein is CSAKIAGGHNEQFF.